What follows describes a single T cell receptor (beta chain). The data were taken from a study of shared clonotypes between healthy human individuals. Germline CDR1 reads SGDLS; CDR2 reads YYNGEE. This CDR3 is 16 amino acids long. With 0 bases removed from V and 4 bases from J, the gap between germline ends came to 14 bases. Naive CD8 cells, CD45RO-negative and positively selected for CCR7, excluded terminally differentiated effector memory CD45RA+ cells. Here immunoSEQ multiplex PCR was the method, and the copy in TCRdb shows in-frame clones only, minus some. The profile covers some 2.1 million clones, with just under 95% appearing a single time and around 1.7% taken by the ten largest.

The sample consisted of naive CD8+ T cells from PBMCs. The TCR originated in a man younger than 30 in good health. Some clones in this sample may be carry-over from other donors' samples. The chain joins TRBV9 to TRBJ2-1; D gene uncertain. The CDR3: CASSVGGGGYYNEQFF. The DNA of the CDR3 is TGTGCCAGCAGCGTAGGTGGTGGCGGCTATTACAATGAGCAGTTCTTC.